The source of this T cell receptor beta chain is a study of shared clonotypes between healthy human individuals. Study in general: The study enrolled a couple of women and a few men aged 18 to 49. Regarding the study as a whole: Represented genetic and exposure-history diversity was restricted by having few donors.

Samples underwent the assay at deep level. Sequenced by immunoSEQ multiplex PCR; TCRdb stores in-frame clones only, minus some. The sample carries over 400,000 clones, more than 65% recorded once. Details on this clone: The antigen is unknown. A far larger clone differs by one base, so this is likely a read error. No conserved phenylalanine or tryptophan ends this CDR3, so it is likely a read error.

Each sample came from a Caucasian adult donor living in Nashville, Tennessee. V was shortened by 6 bases and J by 2 bases, with 11 bases between the two germline ends. Germline lookup yields CDR1 SQVTM and CDR2 ANQGSEA. The CDR3 sequence is 13 residues long. J is TRBJ1-5 and V is TRBV29-1; D possibly corresponds to TRBD1 (5 bases). The origin of this receptor is a woman aged 40 to 49 in good health. Some clones in this sample may be carry-over from other donors' samples. Sequenced sample: PBMCs. The CDR3 DNA sequence: TGCAGCGTCTCCTCGGGGGGCAATCAGCCCCAGCATCTT. Amino acid sequence: CSVSSGGNQPQHL.